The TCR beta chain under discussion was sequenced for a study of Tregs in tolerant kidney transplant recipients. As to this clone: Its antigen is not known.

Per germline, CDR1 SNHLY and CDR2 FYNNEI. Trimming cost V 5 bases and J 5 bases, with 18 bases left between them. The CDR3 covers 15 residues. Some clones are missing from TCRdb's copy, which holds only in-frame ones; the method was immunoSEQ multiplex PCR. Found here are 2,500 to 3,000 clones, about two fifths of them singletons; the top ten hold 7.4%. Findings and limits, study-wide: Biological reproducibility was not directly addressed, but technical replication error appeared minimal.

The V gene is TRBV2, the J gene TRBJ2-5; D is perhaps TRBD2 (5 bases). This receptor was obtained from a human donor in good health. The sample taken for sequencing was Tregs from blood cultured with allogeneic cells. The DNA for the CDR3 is TGTGCCAGCAGTCGTACCGGAAGACCGGGGGAGACCCAGTACTTC. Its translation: CASSRTGRPGETQYF.